The 21 T cell receptor beta chains reported below all come from one sample, sequenced in a study of blood T cells in healthy people across ages. Together with a sample-barcoded 5' primer, a J-beta primer mix was included in a second PCR lasting roughly 6 to 12 cycles. A single record per CDR3 protein comes from TCRdb applying MiXCR to the 5' RACE reads. The sample contains roughly 700,000 distinct CDR3 sequences, 25% of which appear only once. These records were also assigned to another study, of T cells of mothers and their children.

Material: blood. These receptor sequences come from a boy aged 5-17 years in good health.

This sequence joins TRBV27 and TRBJ2-7; 8 bases line up with TRBD1. The V gene's germline CDR1 is MNHEY and CDR2 SMNVEV (reference sequence). After removal of 5 bases from V and 3 bases from J, the junction contained 6 bases not matched to a gene. The CDR3 sequence is 14 residues long. The CDR3 coding sequence is TGTGCCAGCAGTGTCGGACAGGGATTCTACGAGCAGTACTTC. It encodes CASSVGQGFYEQYF.

This chain uses TRBV20-1 with TRBJ2-5, with D perhaps given as TRBD1 or TRBD2 (5 bases each). The J call may be in error: the DNA end matches TRBJ2-1 better. This CDR3 spans 13 amino acids. CDR1 DFQATT and CDR2 SNEGSKA come from the germline V gene (reference sequence). The CDR3 nucleotides are TGCAGTGGGGGACGAGCAGTATACAATGAGCAGTTCTTC. It encodes CSGGRAVYNEQFF.

This clonotype turned up a few times. This chain links TRBV15 with TRBJ2-1; maybe TRBD2 (6 bases). V was trimmed by 5 bases and J by 0 bases, leaving 11 bases between them. CDR1 and CDR2 from the germline V gene are LNHNV and YYDKDF (reference sequence). The CDR3 covers 15 residues. The CDR3 DNA reads as TGTGCCACCAGCTTTAGCGGAAGCTCCTACAATGAGCAGTTCTTC. This sequence encodes CATSFSGSSYNEQFF. Full variable domain (remainder filled in from reference TRBV15 and TRBJ2-1): DAMVIQNPRYQVTQFGKPVTLSCSQTLNHNVMYWYQQKSSQAPKLLFHYYDKDFNNEADTPDNFQSRRPNTSFCFLDIRSPGLGDTAMYLCATSFSGSSYNEQFFGPGTRLTVL.

The chain joins TRBV5-1 to TRBJ2-6; possible D gene TRBD2, 6 bases. CDR1 and CDR2 (germline): SGHRS, YFSETQ. V lost 4 bases, J lost 0 bases, and 17 bases lay in between. This CDR3 comprises 18 residues. The CDR3 DNA follows: TGCGCCAGCAGCAACGCCGGCGGGGTGCCCTCTGGGGCCAACGTCCTGACTTTC. Protein: CASSNAGGVPSGANVLTF.

V gene TRBV11-1 combines with J gene TRBJ2-1, with TRBD1 matching 9 bases. Germline V lookup: CDR1 SGHAT, CDR2 FQDESV (reference sequence). CDR3 length: 17 residues. The J segment lost 4 bases and the V segment lost 5 bases, leaving 12 bases of the junction unmatched. CDR3 in DNA: TGTGCCAGCAGCATAGGACAGGGGCGAGTCCGGTACAATGAGCAGTTCTTC. Its protein is CASSIGQGRVRYNEQFF.

This clonotype has just a few counts. The chain combines TRBV7-2 with TRBJ2-4; 7 nucleotides match TRBD1. Per the germline V gene, CDR1 is SGHTA and CDR2 is FQGNSA. After removal of 3 bases from V and 3 bases from J, the junction contained 5 bases not matched to a gene. This CDR3 contains 15 residues. For the CDR3, the DNA is TGTGCCAGCAGCTTGAGAGGGACAGACAAAAACATTCAGTACTTC. It codes for CASSLRGTDKNIQYF. The variable domain in full, completed from reference TRBV7-2 and TRBJ2-4, reads GAGVSQSPSNKVTEKGKDVELRCDPISGHTALYWYRQSLGQGLEFLIYFQGNSAPDKSGLPSDRFSAERTGGSVSTLTIQRTQQEDSAVYLCASSLRGTDKNIQYFGAGTRLSVL.

This rearrangement joins TRBV20-1 to TRBJ2-2; 10 bases match TRBD2. J was trimmed by 3 bases and V by 8 bases; bases with no gene match: 12. CDR1 and CDR2 (germline): DFQATT, SNEGSKA (reference sequence). The CDR3 length is 16 residues. The DNA for the CDR3 is TGCAGTATTAGGGAGGAAACTAGCGGGGACACCGGGGAGCTGTTTTTT. It translates to CSIREETSGDTGELFF.

V gene TRBV7-3 combines with J gene TRBJ2-7; 8 bases fit TRBD2. In germline, CDR1 is SGHTA, CDR2 FQGTGA. The length of the CDR3 is 14 residues. The junction had 8 bases not matched to a gene; V was cut back by 5 bases and J by 5 bases. CDR3 amino acids: CASSVYSGGDEQYF. CDR3 nucleotide sequence: TGTGCCAGCAGCGTCTATTCGGGGGGGGACGAGCAGTACTTC. Full variable domain (outside the CDR3, taken from reference TRBV7-3 and TRBJ2-7): GAGVSQTPSNKVTEKGKYVELRCDPISGHTALYWYRQSLGQGPEFLIYFQGTGAADDSGLPNDRFFAVRPEGSVSTLKIQRTERGDSAVYLCASSVYSGGDEQYFGPGTRLTVT.

The genes are TRBV20-1 and TRBJ1-1; the D gene is possibly TRBD1 (6 bases). In germline, CDR1 is DFQATT, CDR2 SNEGSKA (reference sequence). The CDR3 loop spans 12 amino acids. CDR3 nucleotides: TGCGGGACATCGATTTCGAACACTGAAGCTTTCTTT. It specifies CGTSISNTEAFF.

The chain combines TRBV2 with TRBJ2-7; TRBD1 matches 10 bases. CDR3 length: 15 residues. After removal of 8 bases from V and 4 bases from J, the junction contained 11 bases not matched to a gene. CDR1 is SNHLY, CDR2 FYNNEI, per germline. The CDR3 DNA is TGTGCCAGCGTTTTCGACAGGGGGCGTCAGTACGAGCAGTACTTC. Its protein is CASVFDRGRQYEQYF.

V is TRBV29-1 and J is TRBJ2-1; D may match TRBD1 or TRBD2 (5 bases each). Trimming pared 4 bases from V and 8 bases from J, leaving 18 bases between. There are 14 residues in the CDR3. Looked up from germline, CDR1 is SQVTM and CDR2 is ANQGSEA. CDR3 bases: TGCAGCGTTGGGGGCTTTGACACCGGGGATGAGCAGTTCTTC. Amino acids: CSVGGFDTGDEQFF.

This clonotype was picked up a small number of times. This chain links TRBV28 with TRBJ2-7, with TRBD2 matching 8 bases. Germline V CDR1 and CDR2: MDHEN, SYDVKM. The CDR3 sequence is 14 residues long. V dropped 5 bases and J dropped 3; count of bases not matched to a gene: 6. CDR3 in amino acids: CASSPETSVYEQYF. The CDR3 nucleotides are TGTGCCAGCAGTCCCGAGACTAGCGTCTACGAGCAGTACTTC.

This clonotype was observed at least ten times. The CDR3 loop reads CASSLTGSGNTIYF. The CDR3 DNA reads TGTGCCAGCAGTTTGACAGGTTCTGGAAACACCATATATTTT. The chain links TRBV12-3 or TRBV12-4 to TRBJ1-3; D might be TRBD1 (6 bases). V lost 3 bases and J lost 1, with 7 bases in between. This CDR3 spans 14 amino acids.

This clonotype came up a few times. DNA of the CDR3: TGTGCCAGCAGTGAAGGTGTGGGGTATGAGCAGTTCTTC. Residues: CASSEGVGYEQFF. The V and J genes are TRBV2 and TRBJ2-1; no definite D call. The CDR3 has 13 residues. Germline-derived CDR1 and CDR2 are SNHLY and FYNNEI. The V end was cut by 1 base, the J end by 8 bases, with 9 bases between.

The chain combines TRBV3-1 with TRBJ1-6; the D is unclear. The V gene lost 3 bases and the J gene lost 5 bases, with 11 bases spanning the gap. The CDR3 runs 15 residues. Germline loops: CDR1 LGHDT, CDR2 YNNKEL (reference sequence). The CDR3 coding sequence is TGTGCCAGCAGCCAGAATTTACAGAATAATTCACCCCTCCACTTT. Amino acid sequence: CASSQNLQNNSPLHF.

This clonotype was counted between two and nine times. This rearrangement joins TRBV11-2 to TRBJ2-1; D might be TRBD2 (5 bases). The tail of the sequence fits TRBJ2-5 better, so the J call may be wrong. Germline CDR1 SGHAT, CDR2 FQNNGV. This CDR3 region has 14 residues. CDR3 sequence reads: CASSPRTLAETQYF. CDR3 nucleotides: TGTGCCAGCAGCCCCAGGACTTTAGCGGAGACCCAGTACTTC.

The V call is TRBV7-9, the J call TRBJ2-1; D possibly corresponds to TRBD2 (6 bases). The J call is uncertain, as TRBJ2-7 better fits the DNA end. From germline, CDR1 is SEHNR and CDR2 FQNEAQ (reference sequence). This CDR3 is 15 amino acids long. The CDR3 spells CASSLVRNTGDEQYF. In DNA, the CDR3 is TGTGCCAGCAGCTTAGTCAGGAATACGGGGGACGAGCAGTACTTC.

The rearrangement links TRBV2 to TRBJ1-5; tentatively, D is TRBD1 (6 bases). With 7 bases removed from V and 6 bases from J, the gap between germline ends came to 19 bases. This CDR3 spans 15 amino acids. CDR1 and CDR2 (germline): SNHLY, FYNNEI. The CDR3 loop reads CASTTGQGRPQPQHF. The CDR3 coding sequence is TGTGCCAGCACGACGGGGCAGGGGAGACCTCAGCCCCAGCATTTT. Together with reference TRBV2 and TRBJ1-5, the CDR3 gives the full variable domain: EPEVTQTPSHQVTQMGQEVILRCVPISNHLYFYWYRQILGQKVEFLVSFYNNEISEKSEIFDDQFSVERPDGSNFTLKIRSTKLEDSAMYFCASTTGQGRPQPQHFGDGTRLSIL.

This clonotype was seen a few times. The gene calls are TRBV7-9 and TRBJ2-1; D may correspond to TRBD1 or TRBD2 (5 bases each). The CDR3 is 13 residues long. V was pared by 1 base and J by 12 bases, with 13 bases between. CDR1 and CDR2 (germline): SEHNR, FQNEAQ (reference sequence). CDR3 in amino acids: CASSLEEWGRQFF. The CDR3 DNA follows: TGTGCCAGCAGCTTAGAAGAATGGGGGAGGCAGTTCTTC. Variable domain in full (rest from reference TRBV7-9 and TRBJ2-1): DTGVSQNPRHKITKRGQNVTFRCDPISEHNRLYWYRQTLGQGPEFLTYFQNEAQLEKSRLLSDRFSAERPKGSFSTLEIQRTEQGDSAMYLCASSLEEWGRQFFGPGTRLTVL.

The chain is built from TRBV4-3 and TRBJ2-1; D is possibly TRBD1 (5 bases). The last part of the DNA fits TRBJ2-7 better; the J call may be wrong. CDR3 length: 15 residues. Germline V CDR1 and CDR2: LGHNA, YSLEER. In nucleotides, the CDR3 is TGCGCCAGCAGCCAATATTCAGGGCCCCGTGACGAGCAGTACTTC. As protein: CASSQYSGPRDEQYF.

The chain links TRBV9 to TRBJ2-1; D is possibly TRBD1 (6 bases). CDR3 length equals 16 residues. The V end lost 0 bases, the J end lost 8 bases, and 18 bases lay between the germline ends. Per germline, CDR1 SGDLS and CDR2 YYNGEE. CDR3 bases: TGTGCCAGCAGCGTAGGTGGGGGCAAATCCATCGATGAGCAGTTCTTC. Translating it yields CASSVGGGKSIDEQFF.